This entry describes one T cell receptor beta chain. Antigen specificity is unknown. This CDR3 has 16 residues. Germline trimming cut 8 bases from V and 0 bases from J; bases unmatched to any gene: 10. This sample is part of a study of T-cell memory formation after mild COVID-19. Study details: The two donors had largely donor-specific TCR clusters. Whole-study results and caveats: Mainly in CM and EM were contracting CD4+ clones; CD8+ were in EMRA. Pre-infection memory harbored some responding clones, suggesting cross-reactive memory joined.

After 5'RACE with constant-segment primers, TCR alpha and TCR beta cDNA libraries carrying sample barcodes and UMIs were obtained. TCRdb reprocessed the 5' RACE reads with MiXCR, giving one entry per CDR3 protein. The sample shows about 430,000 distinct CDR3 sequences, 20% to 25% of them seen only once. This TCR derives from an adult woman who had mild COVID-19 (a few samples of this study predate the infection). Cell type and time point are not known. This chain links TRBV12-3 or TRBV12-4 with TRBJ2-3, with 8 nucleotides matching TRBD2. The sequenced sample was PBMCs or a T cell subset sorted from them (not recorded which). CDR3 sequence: CASSFAGGLSTDTQYF. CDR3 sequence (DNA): TGTGCCAGCTCATTTGCGGGGGGCTTAAGCACAGATACGCAGTATTTT.